The 21 T cell receptor beta chains below all came from one sample that was sequenced in a study of T-cell reconstitution after alpha-beta-depleted transplantation in children (dated by TCRdb to 2016 to 2018). This sample's treatment or condition label indicates: allogeneic hematopoietic cell transplantation with graft depleted of TCRalphabeta T cells and CD19 B cells. The library was produced with PCR. TCRdb records Illumina HiSeq 2500 as the sequencer. Molecular barcoding was employed in the preparation of TCR libraries, with unique molecular identifiers being used to normalize TCRbeta repertoire quantification. TCRdb redid the processing of the public reads, applying fastp at Q25 and MiXCR, and retained in-frame beta chains. Here each entry gathers all rows of one CDR3 protein and keeps the most common genes and DNA. The sample table shows more than 400,000 distinct CDR3 sequences, and 10% to 12% are seen once. The ten biggest clones cover about 14% of the sample.

The sample was PBMCs, mostly from graft donor cells, taken 180 days after TCRalphabeta/CD19-depleted stem cell transplant. These receptors were obtained from a female patient aged 2-10 years who had a stem cell transplant for aplastic anemia, so the T cells may come from the graft donor.

This clonotype was seen repeatedly, ten times or more. The CDR3, as DNA: TGTGCCAGCAGCGCCGGGACAAGGGGACGGGCTGTCTACAATGAGCAGTTCTTC. Protein product: CASSAGTRGRAVYNEQFF. The chain links TRBV9 to TRBJ2-1; D is perhaps TRBD1 (6 bases). The V and J ends lost 3 bases and 3 bases respectively, with 22 bases between them. The CDR3 loop spans 18 amino acids. Looked up from germline, CDR1 is SGDLS and CDR2 is YYNGEE.

This clonotype was observed a few times. The CDR3: CASSPRQAHYTEAFF. The CDR3 coding sequence is TGTGCCAGCAGCCCAAGACAGGCGCACTACACTGAAGCTTTCTTT. V usage is TRBV9 and J usage is TRBJ1-1, with D maybe TRBD1 (6 bases). Germline-derived CDR1 and CDR2 are SGDLS and YYNGEE. There are 15 residues in the CDR3. Trimming shortened V by 4 bases and J by 3 bases, and 16 bases separated the two germline ends.

The chain couples TRBV19 to TRBJ2-3; a possible D gene is TRBD2 (6 bases). Germline CDR1 LNHDA, CDR2 SQIVND (reference sequence). Trimming took off 5 bases at V and 1 base at J, with 16 bases between the two ends. The CDR3 loop spans 16 amino acids. The CDR3 is CASSRGTRGGTDTQYF. CDR3 in DNA: TGTGCCAGTAGTCGGGGGACCAGAGGGGGCACAGATACGCAGTATTTT.

This clonotype was observed many times. This chain connects TRBV10-2 to TRBJ1-5, with unresolved D. The germline V gene encodes CDR1 WSHSY and CDR2 SAAADI. The ends were cut back, 3 bases at V and 5 bases at J, with 8 bases in the middle. This CDR3 comprises 13 residues. As DNA, the CDR3 is TGCGCCAGCAGTGACATAGGATATCAGCCCCAGCATTTT. Amino acids: CASSDIGYQPQHF.

The V and J genes are TRBV9 and TRBJ2-1, with 12 nucleotides matching TRBD2. The CDR3 spans 13 residues. V lost 3 bases, J lost 9 bases, and 1 base stayed unmatched. From germline, CDR1 is SGDLS and CDR2 YYNGEE. CDR3 nucleotides: TGTGCCAGCAGCGGACTAGCGGGAGTTGAGCAGTTCTTC. This gives the protein CASSGLAGVEQFF. Using reference TRBV9 and TRBJ2-1 for the parts outside the CDR3, the full variable domain is DSGVTQTPKHLITATGQRVTLRCSPRSGDLSVYWYQQSLDQGLQFLIQYYNGEERAKGNILERFSAQQFPDLHSELNLSSLELGDSALYFCASSGLAGVEQFFGPGTRLTVL.

The gene calls are TRBV15 and TRBJ2-1; TRBD2 agrees at 7 bases. The junction had 6 bases not matched to a gene; V was cut back by 1 base and J by 6 bases. Germline CDR1 is LNHNV and CDR2 is YYDKDF (reference sequence). This CDR3 contains 15 residues. CDR3 in amino acids: CATSRVAGGVNEQFF. CDR3 DNA sequence: TGTGCCACCAGCAGAGTAGCGGGTGGGGTCAATGAGCAGTTCTTC.

This clonotype was seen more than once but under ten times. This chain connects TRBV27 to TRBJ2-2; the match to TRBD1 covers 9 bases. This CDR3 spans 14 amino acids. Germline CDR1 and CDR2: MNHEY and SMNVEV (reference sequence). With 7 bases clipped from V and 5 bases from J, the junction kept 5 bases outside the gene matches. The CDR3 reads CASTDRGVTGELFF. CDR3 DNA: TGTGCCAGCACCGACAGGGGGGTGACCGGGGAGCTGTTTTTT.

The chain employs TRBV20-1 and TRBJ1-1; D is possibly TRBD1 (6 bases). The CDR3 runs 15 residues. Germline lookup yields CDR1 DFQATT and CDR2 SNEGSKA (reference sequence). CDR3 sequence (DNA): TGCAGCCCTGCTAGCGGGGCGGGGGGCCGGGGTGAAGCTTTCTTT. Residues: CSPASGAGGRGEAFF.

This clonotype has more than one count but fewer than ten. The rearrangement joins TRBV7-2 to TRBJ2-2; TRBD1 agrees at 7 bases. CDR1 and CDR2 (germline): SGHTA, FQGNSA. With V trimmed by 5 bases and J by 0 bases, 3 bases remained unmatched. This CDR3 contains 15 residues. This chain's CDR3 is CASSAGQANTGELFF. As DNA, the CDR3 is TGTGCCAGCAGCGCCGGACAGGCGAACACCGGGGAGCTGTTTTTT.

This clonotype occurred a few times. The CDR3 region is CASSFGLAGPETQYF. CDR3 bases: TGTGCCAGCAGCTTCGGCCTAGCGGGACCGGAGACCCAGTACTTC. V is TRBV5-4 and J is TRBJ2-5; 9 bases align to TRBD2. The CDR3 extends over 15 amino acids. Trimming took 2 bases from V and 5 from J; bases not matched to a gene: 7. From germline, CDR1 is SGHNT and CDR2 YYREEE (reference sequence).

This clonotype was seen a few times. The rearrangement links TRBV11-2 to TRBJ1-2; tentative D call: TRBD1 (5 bases). V was pared by 2 bases and J by 4 bases, with 14 bases between. The CDR3 is 15 residues long. From germline, CDR1 is SGHAT and CDR2 FQNNGV. The CDR3 coding sequence is TGTGCCAGCAGCTTAAGGGGCCGACCCGTCTATGGCTACACCTTC. It translates to CASSLRGRPVYGYTF.

This chain uses TRBV29-1 with TRBJ2-7; D is ambiguous. There are 12 residues in the CDR3. The V gene's germline CDR1 is SQVTM and CDR2 ANQGSEA. Trimming cost V 8 bases and J 3 bases, with 14 bases left between them. CDR3 DNA: TGCAGCCCGAAACCGACCTTCTACGAGCAGTACTTC. Translated: CSPKPTFYEQYF.

This clonotype was observed at least ten times. This sequence joins TRBV5-1 and TRBJ2-1; D uncertain. The CDR3 loop spans 14 amino acids. The V end lost 0 bases, the J end lost 10 bases, and 14 bases lay between the germline ends. The germline V gene has CDR1 SGHRS and CDR2 YFSETQ. The CDR3 loop is CASSLADGPREQFF. CDR3 in DNA: TGCGCCAGCAGCTTGGCCGACGGCCCCCGGGAGCAGTTCTTC.

In its sample, this clonotype was seen a few times. The rearrangement joins TRBV20-1 to TRBJ1-5, with TRBD1 matching over 7 bases. The CDR3 extends over 16 amino acids. Losses at the gene ends were 2 bases for V and 5 bases for J; bases not matched to a gene: 12. Germline V lookup: CDR1 DFQATT, CDR2 SNEGSKA (reference sequence). CDR3 DNA sequence: TGCAGTGCTAGATCCCCGACAGGGATTGCGGATCAGCCCCAGCATTTT. Its translation: CSARSPTGIADQPQHF.

This clonotype was observed a few times. CDR3 in amino acids: CAISEWVEETQYF. For the CDR3, the DNA is TGTGCCATCAGTGAATGGGTAGAGGAGACCCAGTACTTC. This sequence joins TRBV10-3 and TRBJ2-5; D call uncertain. Trimming cost V 3 bases and J 5 bases, with 10 bases left between them. The CDR3 has 13 residues. Looked up from germline, CDR1 is ENHRY and CDR2 is SYGVKD.

This clonotype showed up many times. The chain couples TRBV21-1 to TRBJ2-5; the DNA was not used to check the table's D call, TRBD2. TRBV21-1 is designated a pseudogene. This CDR3 region has 12 residues. Written as DNA, the CDR3 is TGTGCCAACTTTCTAGAGGGGGAGACCCAGTACTTC. Its protein is CANFLEGETQYF.

This clonotype came up many times. The CDR3 here is CASSEYGGRQPQHF. CDR3 nucleotides: TGTGCCAGCAGTGAATACGGGGGGAGGCAGCCCCAGCATTTT. The chain combines TRBV25-1 with TRBJ1-5, with D possibly matching TRBD1 (5 bases). The germline V and J ends were trimmed by 0 bases and 7 bases, with 10 bases remaining between them. The CDR3 is made up of 14 amino acids. Per germline, CDR1 MGHDK and CDR2 SYGVNS.

This clonotype came up many times. The chain links TRBV7-8 to TRBJ2-1; D is uncertain. V lost 2 bases and J lost 7, with 9 bases in between. Germline lookup yields CDR1 SGHVS and CDR2 FQNEAQ. This CDR3 spans 13 amino acids. The DNA for the CDR3 is TGTGCCAGCAGCTTATACGTGGTAAATGAGCAGTTCTTC. This translates into CASSLYVVNEQFF.

V and J are TRBV6-4 and TRBJ2-7, with D possibly matching TRBD2 (5 bases). The CDR3 extends over 14 amino acids. Germline V gives CDR1 MRHNA, CDR2 SNTAGT. The V gene lost 5 bases and the J gene lost 0 bases, with 11 bases spanning the gap. The CDR3 DNA reads TGTGCCAGCAGTTCCGAAGCGGACTCCTACGAGCAGTACTTC. This gives the protein CASSSEADSYEQYF.

This clonotype has just a few counts. The V gene is TRBV5-5, the J gene TRBJ1-2; the D gene is possibly TRBD1 (6 bases). V was clipped by 0 bases and J by 5 bases, with 14 bases between them. CDR1 is SGHKS and CDR2 is YYEKEE in the germline V gene (reference sequence). CDR3 size: 15 residues. The CDR3: CASSLAMGGEYGYTF. CDR3 sequence (DNA): TGTGCCAGCAGCTTGGCTATGGGGGGCGAATATGGCTACACCTTC.

The chain uses TRBV6-2 or TRBV6-3 and TRBJ2-1; unclear D gene. The CDR3 is 15 amino acids. The V gene lost 1 base and the J gene lost 8 bases, with 15 bases spanning the gap. Germline CDR1 reads MNHEY; CDR2 reads SVGEGT. The CDR3 DNA is TGTGCCAGCAGTTACTGGCTCCGGGCTACGGATGAGCAGTTCTTC. Residues: CASSYWLRATDEQFF.